This passage covers 8 T cell receptor beta chains from one sample sequenced in a study of low-dose radiotherapy and immunotherapy resistance in tumors. Priming of first-strand cDNA relied on TRAV- and TRBV-specific primers (covering alpha and beta chains). TCR amplification ran approximately 22 PCR cycles using constant-region and V-primer adapter primers. TCRdb re-called the reads with MiXCR, one entry per CDR3 protein. Found here are tens of thousands of distinct CDR3 sequences, around 17% of them singletons; the top ten hold 2.8%. Regarding time point: before trial treatment. Sequencing was performed on PBMCs, taken before treatment. Receptor source: a male donor with prostate cancer.

Remarks on this clonotype: This sequence is one base from a far larger clone and is likely a read error. This sequence joins TRBV11-2 and TRBJ2-5, with 10 positions matching TRBD2. The CDR3 runs to 16 residues. From germline, CDR1 is SGHAT and CDR2 FQNNGV. The junction had 8 bases not matched to a gene; V was cut back by 3 bases and J by 4 bases. CDR3 nucleotides: TGTGCCAGCAGCTTGTCAGCGGGGGGGCCTGGAGAGACCCAGTACTTC. Protein: CASSLSAGGPGETQYF.

In its sample, this clonotype was seen many times. The V call is TRBV3-1, the J call TRBJ2-6; D unresolved. This CDR3 has 14 amino acids. Germline CDR1 is LGHDT and CDR2 is YNNKEL (reference sequence). The V end was cut by 0 bases, the J end by 1 base, with 1 base between. The CDR3 here is CASSQDSGANVLTF. The CDR3 DNA reads TGTGCCAGCAGCCAAGATTCTGGGGCCAACGTCCTGACTTTC.

This clonotype was found many times. The chain joins TRBV20-1 to TRBJ2-3; no definite D call. The CDR3 spans 13 residues. Looked up from germline, CDR1 is DFQATT and CDR2 is SNEGSKA (reference sequence). Deletions cut 6 bases from V and 1 base from J, with 11 bases between. The CDR3 reads CSAPAPRTDTQYF. The CDR3 DNA reads as TGCAGTGCCCCCGCTCCCCGCACAGATACGCAGTATTTT.

This clonotype was seen at least ten times. The gene calls are TRBV20-1 and TRBJ2-3; the match to TRBD2 covers 11 bases. The V gene end was trimmed by 6 bases and the J gene end by 2 bases; junction bases not matched to a gene: 7. The germline V gene encodes CDR1 DFQATT and CDR2 SNEGSKA (reference sequence). The CDR3 is 15 amino acids. The chain's CDR3 is CSADGTSGHTDTQYF. Written as DNA, the CDR3 is TGCAGTGCGGATGGGACTAGCGGACACACAGATACGCAGTATTTT.

This clonotype was found a few times. The V and J genes are TRBV18 and TRBJ2-7; 9 bases match TRBD1. V lost 2 bases and J lost 3; bases outside the gene matches: 29. This CDR3 region has 23 residues. Germline lookup yields CDR1 KGHSH and CDR2 LQKENI. Here the CDR3 DNA reads TGTGCCAGCTCACCAAGTTTACAGGGGGCGCCATCCCCCAATTCGCGACCCCTCTACGAGCAGTACTTC. It yields the protein CASSPSLQGAPSPNSRPLYEQYF.

This clonotype has at least ten counts. The rearrangement uses TRBV7-8 and TRBJ2-1; possibly TRBD1 for D (5 bases). CDR1 is SGHVS and CDR2 is FQNEAQ in the germline V gene. The V gene lost 6 bases and the J gene lost 6 bases, with 18 bases spanning the gap. The CDR3 contains 15 residues. CDR3: CASRAGSPSSNEQFF. The CDR3 nucleotides read TGTGCCAGCAGAGCAGGGTCCCCCAGCTCCAATGAGCAGTTCTTC.

This clonotype was counted at least ten times. The CDR3: CASTTLRGEPGYNEQFF. The CDR3 DNA reads as TGTGCCAGTACGACGCTGCGGGGGGAACCAGGCTACAATGAGCAGTTCTTC. V is TRBV19 and J is TRBJ2-1; TRBD2 aligns across 8 bases. V lost 7 bases to trimming and J lost 3 bases; unmatched junction nucleotides: 14. Germline lookup yields CDR1 LNHDA and CDR2 SQIVND (reference sequence). The CDR3 has 17 residues.

This rearrangement joins TRBV21-1 to TRBJ2-7; the D call in the table, TRBD1, was not verified against the DNA. TRBV21-1 is a listed pseudogene. The CDR3 has 15 residues. Here the CDR3 reads CASSSRWDSPYEQYF. For the CDR3, the DNA is TGTGCCAGCAGCAGTAGATGGGACAGTCCCTACGAGCAGTACTTC.